This T cell receptor (beta chain) comes out of a study of cytomegalovirus exposure and HLA in healthy donors. Trimming shortened V by 1 base and J by 2 bases, and 18 bases separated the two germline ends. CDR1 MNHNS and CDR2 SASEGT come from the germline V gene. The CDR3 has 18 amino acids. 60 Vbeta and 13 Jbeta primers were used in PCR. TCRdb's copy holds only in-frame clones and misses some; the assay was immunoSEQ multiplex PCR. The table includes 200,000 or so clones, about 77% detected once. The source of this sequence is a woman in her 30s in good health and CMV-seropositive. The sequencing input was PBMCs. The rearrangement uses TRBV6-1 and TRBJ1-3; weak D call: TRBD1 (6 bases). The CDR3 DNA reads as TGTGCCAGCAGTGAAGAAGCAGGCAGGGCAGGGGCTGGAAACACCATATATTTT. Amino acids: CASSEEAGRAGAGNTIYF.